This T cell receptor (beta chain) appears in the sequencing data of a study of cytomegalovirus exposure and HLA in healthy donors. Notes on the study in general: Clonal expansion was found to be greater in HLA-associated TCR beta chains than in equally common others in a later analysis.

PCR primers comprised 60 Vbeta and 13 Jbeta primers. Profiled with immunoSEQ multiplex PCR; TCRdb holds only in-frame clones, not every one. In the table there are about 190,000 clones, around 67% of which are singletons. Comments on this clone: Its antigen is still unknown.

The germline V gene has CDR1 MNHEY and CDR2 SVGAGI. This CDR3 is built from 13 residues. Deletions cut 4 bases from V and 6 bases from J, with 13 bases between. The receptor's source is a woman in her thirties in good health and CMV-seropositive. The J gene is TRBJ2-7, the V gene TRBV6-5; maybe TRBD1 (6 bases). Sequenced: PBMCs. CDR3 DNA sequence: TGTGCCAGCAGTTCCACAGGGCTTGGCGAGCAGTACTTC. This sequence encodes CASSSTGLGEQYF.